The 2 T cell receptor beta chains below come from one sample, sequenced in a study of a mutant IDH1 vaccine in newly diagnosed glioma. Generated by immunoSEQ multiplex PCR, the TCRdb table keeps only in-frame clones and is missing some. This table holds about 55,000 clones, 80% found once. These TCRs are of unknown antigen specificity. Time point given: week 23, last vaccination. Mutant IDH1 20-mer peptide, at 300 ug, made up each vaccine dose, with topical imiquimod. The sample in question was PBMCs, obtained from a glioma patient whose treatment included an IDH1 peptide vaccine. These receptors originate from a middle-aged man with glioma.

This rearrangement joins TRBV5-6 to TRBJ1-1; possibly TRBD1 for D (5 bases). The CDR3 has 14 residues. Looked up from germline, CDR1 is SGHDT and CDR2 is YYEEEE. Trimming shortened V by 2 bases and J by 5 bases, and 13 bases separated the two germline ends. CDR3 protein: CASSFRAKGTEAFF. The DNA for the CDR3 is TGTGCCAGCAGCTTTCGAGCAAAGGGGACTGAAGCTTTCTTT.

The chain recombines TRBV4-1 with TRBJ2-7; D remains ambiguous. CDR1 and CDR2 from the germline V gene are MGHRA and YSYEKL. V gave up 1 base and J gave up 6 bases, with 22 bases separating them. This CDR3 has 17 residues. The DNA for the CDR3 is TGCGCCAGCAGCCAAGTCGGTTTAGGGCTAGATCGGGTCGAGCAGTACTTC. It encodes CASSQVGLGLDRVEQYF.